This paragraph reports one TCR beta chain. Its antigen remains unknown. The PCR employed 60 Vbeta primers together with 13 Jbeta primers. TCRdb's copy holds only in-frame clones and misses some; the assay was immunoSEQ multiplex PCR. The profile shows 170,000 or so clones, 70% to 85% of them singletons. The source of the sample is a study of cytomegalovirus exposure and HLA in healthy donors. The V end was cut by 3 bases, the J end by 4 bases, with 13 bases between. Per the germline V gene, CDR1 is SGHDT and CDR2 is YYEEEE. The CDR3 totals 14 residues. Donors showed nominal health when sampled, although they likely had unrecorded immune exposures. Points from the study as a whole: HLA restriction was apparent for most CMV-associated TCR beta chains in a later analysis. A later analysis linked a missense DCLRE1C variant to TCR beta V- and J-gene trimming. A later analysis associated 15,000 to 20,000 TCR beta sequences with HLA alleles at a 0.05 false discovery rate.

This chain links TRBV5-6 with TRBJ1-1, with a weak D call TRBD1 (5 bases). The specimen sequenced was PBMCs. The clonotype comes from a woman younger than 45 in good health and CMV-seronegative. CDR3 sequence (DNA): TGTGCCAGCAGCTCGATGACAGTCGGCACTGAAGCTTTCTTT. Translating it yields CASSSMTVGTEAFF.